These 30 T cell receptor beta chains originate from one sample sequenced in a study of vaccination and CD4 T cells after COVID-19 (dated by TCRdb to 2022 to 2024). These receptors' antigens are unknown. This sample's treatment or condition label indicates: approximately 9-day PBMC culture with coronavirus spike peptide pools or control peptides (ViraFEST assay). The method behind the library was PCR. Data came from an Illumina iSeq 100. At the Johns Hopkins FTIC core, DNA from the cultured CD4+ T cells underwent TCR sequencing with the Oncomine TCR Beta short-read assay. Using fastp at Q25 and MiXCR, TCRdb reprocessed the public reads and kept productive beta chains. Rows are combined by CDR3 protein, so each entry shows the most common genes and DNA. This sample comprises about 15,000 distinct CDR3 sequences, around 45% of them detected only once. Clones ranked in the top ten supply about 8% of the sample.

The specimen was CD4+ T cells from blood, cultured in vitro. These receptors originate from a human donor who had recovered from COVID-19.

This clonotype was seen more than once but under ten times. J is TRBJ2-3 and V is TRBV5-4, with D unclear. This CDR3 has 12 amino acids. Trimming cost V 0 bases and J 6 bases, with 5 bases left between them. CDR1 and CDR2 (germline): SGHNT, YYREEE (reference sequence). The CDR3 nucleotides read TGTGCCAGCAGCTTGGCTGCTGATACGCAGTATTTT. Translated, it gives CASSLAADTQYF. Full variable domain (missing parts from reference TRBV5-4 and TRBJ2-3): ETGVTQSPTHLIKTRGQQVTLRCSSQSGHNTVSWYQQALGQGPQFIFQYYREEENGRGNFPPRFSGLQFPNYSSELNVNALELDDSALYLCASSLAADTQYFGPGTRLTVL.

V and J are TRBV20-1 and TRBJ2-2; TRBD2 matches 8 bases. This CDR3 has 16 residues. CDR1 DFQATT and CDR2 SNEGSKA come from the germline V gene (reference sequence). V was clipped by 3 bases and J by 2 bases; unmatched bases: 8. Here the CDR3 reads CSASPAGDTNTGELFF. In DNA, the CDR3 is TGCAGTGCTAGCCCAGCGGGGGATACCAACACCGGGGAGCTGTTTTTT.

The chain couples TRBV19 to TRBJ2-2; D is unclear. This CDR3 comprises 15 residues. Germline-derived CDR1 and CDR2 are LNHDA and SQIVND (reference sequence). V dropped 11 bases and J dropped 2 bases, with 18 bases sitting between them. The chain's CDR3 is CAEHLGRANTGELFF. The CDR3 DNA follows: TGTGCCGAGCACCTGGGCCGAGCCAACACCGGGGAGCTGTTTTTT.

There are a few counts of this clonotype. CDR3 nucleotides: TGTGCCAGCAGCCCTCCCTTGGGCAGGAGACAAGAGACCCAGTACTTC. As protein: CASSPPLGRRQETQYF. The J gene is TRBJ2-5, the V gene TRBV7-8; D is ambiguous. With 5 bases removed from V and 2 bases from J, the gap between germline ends came to 18 bases. Germline-derived CDR1 and CDR2 are SGHVS and FQNEAQ. This CDR3 spans 16 amino acids.

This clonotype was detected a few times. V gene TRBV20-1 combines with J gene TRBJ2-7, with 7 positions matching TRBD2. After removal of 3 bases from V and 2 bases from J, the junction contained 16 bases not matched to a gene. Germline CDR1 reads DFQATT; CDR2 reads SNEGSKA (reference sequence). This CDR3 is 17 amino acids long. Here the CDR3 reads CSASYSLAATPTYEQYF. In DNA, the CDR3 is TGCAGTGCTAGCTACAGTCTAGCGGCGACTCCTACCTACGAGCAGTACTTC.

The CDR3 nucleotides read TGTGCCAGCAACATAAACAGGGGGCCCGCTGAAGCTTTCTTT. Its translation is CASNINRGPAEAFF. The J gene is TRBJ1-1, the V gene TRBV2, with 9 bases identical to TRBD1. The germline gives CDR1 SNHLY, CDR2 FYNNEI. CDR3 size: 14 residues. V shed 7 bases and J 6 bases; nucleotides not matched to a gene: 9.

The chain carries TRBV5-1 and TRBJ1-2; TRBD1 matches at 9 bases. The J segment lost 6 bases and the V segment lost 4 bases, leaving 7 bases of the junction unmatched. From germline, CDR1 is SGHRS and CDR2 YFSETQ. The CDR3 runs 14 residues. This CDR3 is CASSVGTGYDGYTF. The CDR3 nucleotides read TGCGCCAGCAGCGTAGGGACAGGGTATGATGGCTACACCTTC.

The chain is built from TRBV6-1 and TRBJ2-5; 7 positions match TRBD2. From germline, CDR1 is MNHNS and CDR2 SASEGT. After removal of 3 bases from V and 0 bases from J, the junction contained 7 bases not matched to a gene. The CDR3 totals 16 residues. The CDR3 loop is CASSDAGGGDQETQYF. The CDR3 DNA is TGTGCCAGCAGTGATGCGGGCGGGGGTGACCAAGAGACCCAGTACTTC.

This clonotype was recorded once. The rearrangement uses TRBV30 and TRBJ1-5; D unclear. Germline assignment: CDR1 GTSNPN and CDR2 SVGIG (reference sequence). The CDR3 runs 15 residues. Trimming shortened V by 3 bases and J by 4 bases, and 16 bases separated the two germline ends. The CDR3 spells CAWSRGLVGNQPQHF. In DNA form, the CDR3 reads TGTGCCTGGAGCCGGGGTTTGGTCGGGAATCAGCCCCAGCATTTT. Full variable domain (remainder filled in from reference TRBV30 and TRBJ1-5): SQTIHQWPATLVQPVGSPLSLECTVEGTSNPNLYWYRQAAGRGLQLLFYSVGIGQISSEVPQNLSASRPQDRQFILSSKKLLLSDSGFYLCAWSRGLVGNQPQHFGDGTRLSIL.

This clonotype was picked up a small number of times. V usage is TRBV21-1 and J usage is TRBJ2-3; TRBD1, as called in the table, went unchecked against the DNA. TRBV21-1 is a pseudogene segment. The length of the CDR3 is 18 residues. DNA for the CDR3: TGTGCCAGCAGCAAGACCCGGGACAGGGGAACTAGCACAGATACGCAGTATTTT. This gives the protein CASSKTRDRGTSTDTQYF.

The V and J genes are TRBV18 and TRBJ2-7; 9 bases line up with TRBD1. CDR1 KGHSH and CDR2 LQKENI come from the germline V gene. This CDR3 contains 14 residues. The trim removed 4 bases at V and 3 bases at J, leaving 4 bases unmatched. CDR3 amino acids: CASSLRDRDYEQYF. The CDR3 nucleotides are TGTGCCAGCTCACTCCGGGACAGGGACTACGAGCAGTACTTC.

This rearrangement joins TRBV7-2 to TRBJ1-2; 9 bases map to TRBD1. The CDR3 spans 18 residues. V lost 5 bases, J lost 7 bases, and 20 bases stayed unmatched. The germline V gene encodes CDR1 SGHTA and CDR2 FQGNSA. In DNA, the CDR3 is TGTGCCAGCAGCAGACCCGGGACAGGGCGGAACCCTTCGGGTGGCTACACCTTC. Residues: CASSRPGTGRNPSGGYTF. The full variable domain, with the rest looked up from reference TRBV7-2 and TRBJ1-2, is GAGVSQSPSNKVTEKGKDVELRCDPISGHTALYWYRQSLGQGLEFLIYFQGNSAPDKSGLPSDRFSAERTGGSVSTLTIQRTQQEDSAVYLCASSRPGTGRNPSGGYTFGSGTRLTVV.

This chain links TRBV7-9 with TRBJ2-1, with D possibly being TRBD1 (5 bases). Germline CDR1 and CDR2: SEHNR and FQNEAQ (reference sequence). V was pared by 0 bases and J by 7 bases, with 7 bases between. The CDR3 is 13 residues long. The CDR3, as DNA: TGTGCCAGCAGCTTAGCTCAGGGTAATGAGCAGTTCTTC. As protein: CASSLAQGNEQFF.

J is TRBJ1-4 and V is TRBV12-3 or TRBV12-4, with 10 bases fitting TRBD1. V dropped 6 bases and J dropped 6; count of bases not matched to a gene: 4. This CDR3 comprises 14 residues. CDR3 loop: CASRGDRGDEKLFF. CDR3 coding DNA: TGTGCCAGCAGGGGGGACAGGGGCGATGAAAAACTGTTTTTT.

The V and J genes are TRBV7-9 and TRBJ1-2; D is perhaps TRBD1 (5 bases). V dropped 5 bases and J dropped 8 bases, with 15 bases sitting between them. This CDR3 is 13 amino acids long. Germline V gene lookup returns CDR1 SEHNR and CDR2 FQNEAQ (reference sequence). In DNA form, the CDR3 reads TGTGCCAGCAGCCCACCGGGACTGGGAGGCTACACCTTC. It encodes CASSPPGLGGYTF. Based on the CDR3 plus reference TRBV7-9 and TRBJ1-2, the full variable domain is DTGVSQNPRHKITKRGQNVTFRCDPISEHNRLYWYRQTLGQGPEFLTYFQNEAQLEKSRLLSDRFSAERPKGSFSTLEIQRTEQGDSAMYLCASSPPGLGGYTFGSGTRLTVV.

CDR3 sequence: CSARAGTGTASSYNSPLHF. CDR3 DNA sequence: TGCAGTGCTAGAGCTGGGACAGGCACCGCGAGCTCCTATAATTCACCCCTCCACTTT. This sequence joins TRBV20-1 and TRBJ1-6; 8 bases fit TRBD1. V lost 1 base to trimming and J lost 0 bases; unmatched junction nucleotides: 11. The CDR3 loop spans 19 amino acids. CDR1 is DFQATT, CDR2 SNEGSKA, per germline (reference sequence).

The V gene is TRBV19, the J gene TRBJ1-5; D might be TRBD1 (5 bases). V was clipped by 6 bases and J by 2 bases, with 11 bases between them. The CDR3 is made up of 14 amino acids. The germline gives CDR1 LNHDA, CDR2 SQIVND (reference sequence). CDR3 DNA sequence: TGTGCCAGTAGGGACATGACAGGCAATCAGCCCCAGCATTTT. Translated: CASRDMTGNQPQHF.

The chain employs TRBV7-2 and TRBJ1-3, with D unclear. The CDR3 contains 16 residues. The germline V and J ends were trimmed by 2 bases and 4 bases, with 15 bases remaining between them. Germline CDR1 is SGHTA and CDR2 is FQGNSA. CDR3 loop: CASSLHLGLGGNTIYF. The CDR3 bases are TGTGCCAGCAGCTTACATCTCGGCTTGGGCGGAAACACCATATATTTT.

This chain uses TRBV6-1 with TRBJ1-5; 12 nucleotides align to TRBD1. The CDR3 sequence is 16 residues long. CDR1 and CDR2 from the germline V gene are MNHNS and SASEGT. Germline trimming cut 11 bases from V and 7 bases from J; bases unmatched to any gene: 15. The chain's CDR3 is CAATRDRGLVGQPQHF. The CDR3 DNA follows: TGTGCCGCCACTAGGGACAGGGGGCTGGTAGGCCAGCCCCAGCATTTT.

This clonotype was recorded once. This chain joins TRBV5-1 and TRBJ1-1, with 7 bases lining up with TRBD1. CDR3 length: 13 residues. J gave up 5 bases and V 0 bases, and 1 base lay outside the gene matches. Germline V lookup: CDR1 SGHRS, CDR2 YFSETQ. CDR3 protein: CASSLETGTEAFF. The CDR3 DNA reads TGCGCCAGCAGCTTGGAGACAGGGACTGAAGCTTTCTTT.

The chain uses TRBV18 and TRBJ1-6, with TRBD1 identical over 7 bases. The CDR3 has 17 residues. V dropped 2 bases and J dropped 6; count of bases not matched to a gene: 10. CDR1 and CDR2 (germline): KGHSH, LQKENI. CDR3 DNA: TGTGCCAGCTCACCATCTCCCAACCGGGACAGTAATTCACCCCTCCACTTT. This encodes CASSPSPNRDSNSPLHF.

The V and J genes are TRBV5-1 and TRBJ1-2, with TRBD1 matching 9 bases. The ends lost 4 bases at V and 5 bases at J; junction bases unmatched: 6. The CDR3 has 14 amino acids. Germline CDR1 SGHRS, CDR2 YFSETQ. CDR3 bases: TGCGCCAGCAGCGTTGGACAGGGGCCTTATGGCTACACCTTC. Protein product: CASSVGQGPYGYTF.

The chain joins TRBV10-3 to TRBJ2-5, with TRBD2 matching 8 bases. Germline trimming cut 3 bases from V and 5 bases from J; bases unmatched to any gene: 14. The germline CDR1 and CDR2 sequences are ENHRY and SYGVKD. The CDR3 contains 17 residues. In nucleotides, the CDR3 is TGTGCCATCAGTGACCCGACCGGGACTAGTGTTGGGGAGACCCAGTACTTC. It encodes CAISDPTGTSVGETQYF.

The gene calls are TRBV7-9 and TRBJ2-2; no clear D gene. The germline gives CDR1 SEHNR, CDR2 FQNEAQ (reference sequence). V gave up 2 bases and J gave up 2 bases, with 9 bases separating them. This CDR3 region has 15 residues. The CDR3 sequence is CASSLLGLNTGELFF. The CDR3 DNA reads TGTGCCAGCAGCTTACTAGGCCTAAACACCGGGGAGCTGTTTTTT.

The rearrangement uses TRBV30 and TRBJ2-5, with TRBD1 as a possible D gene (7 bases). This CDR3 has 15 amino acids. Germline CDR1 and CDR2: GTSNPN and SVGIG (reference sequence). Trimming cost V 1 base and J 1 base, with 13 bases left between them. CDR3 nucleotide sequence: TGTGCCTGGAGTGATCAGGGGGGCACCCAAGAGACCCAGTACTTC. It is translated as CAWSDQGGTQETQYF.

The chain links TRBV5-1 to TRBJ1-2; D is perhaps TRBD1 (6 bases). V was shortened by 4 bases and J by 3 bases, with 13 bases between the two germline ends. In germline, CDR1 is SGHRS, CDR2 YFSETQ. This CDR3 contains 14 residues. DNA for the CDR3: TGCGCCAGCAGCCCGAAAGCAGGGGACTATGGCTACACCTTC. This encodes CASSPKAGDYGYTF. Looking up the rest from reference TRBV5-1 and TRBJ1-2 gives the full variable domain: KAGVTQTPRYLIKTRGQQVTLSCSPISGHRSVSWYQQTPGQGLQFLFEYFSETQRNKGNFPGRFSGRQFSNSRSEMNVSTLELGDSALYLCASSPKAGDYGYTFGSGTRLTVV.

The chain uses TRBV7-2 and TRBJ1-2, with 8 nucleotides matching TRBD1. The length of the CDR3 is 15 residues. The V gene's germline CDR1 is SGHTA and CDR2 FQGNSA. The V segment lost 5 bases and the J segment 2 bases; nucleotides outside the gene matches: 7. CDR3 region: CASSTGQGWNYGYTF. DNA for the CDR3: TGTGCCAGCAGCACAGGACAGGGTTGGAACTATGGCTACACCTTC. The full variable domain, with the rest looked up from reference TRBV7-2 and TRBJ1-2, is GAGVSQSPSNKVTEKGKDVELRCDPISGHTALYWYRQSLGQGLEFLIYFQGNSAPDKSGLPSDRFSAERTGGSVSTLTIQRTQQEDSAVYLCASSTGQGWNYGYTFGSGTRLTVV.

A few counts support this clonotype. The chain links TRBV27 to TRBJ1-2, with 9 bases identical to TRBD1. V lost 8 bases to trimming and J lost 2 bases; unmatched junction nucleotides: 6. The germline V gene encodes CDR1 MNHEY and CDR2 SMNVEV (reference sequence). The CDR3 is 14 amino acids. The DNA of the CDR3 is TGTGCCAGCCGGGAGGACAGGGGCAACTATGGCTACACCTTC. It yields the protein CASREDRGNYGYTF.

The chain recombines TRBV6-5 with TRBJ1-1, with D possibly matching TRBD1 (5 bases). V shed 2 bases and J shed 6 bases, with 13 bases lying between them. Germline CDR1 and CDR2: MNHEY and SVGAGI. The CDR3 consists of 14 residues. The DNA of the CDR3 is TGTGCCAGCAGTTACGGGGGTAGGGAGCCTGAAGCTTTCTTT. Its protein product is CASSYGGREPEAFF.

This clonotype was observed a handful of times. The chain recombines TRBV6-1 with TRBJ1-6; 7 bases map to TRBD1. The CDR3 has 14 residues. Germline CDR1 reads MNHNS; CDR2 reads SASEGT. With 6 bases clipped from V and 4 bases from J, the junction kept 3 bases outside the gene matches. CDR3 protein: CASRQTGYNSPLHF. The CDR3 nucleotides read TGTGCCAGCAGACAGACAGGGTATAATTCACCCCTCCACTTT.